This is a list of T cell receptor beta chains from one sample in a study of brain T cells in children with intractable seizures. Sequenced by immunoSEQ multiplex PCR; TCRdb stores in-frame clones only, minus some. The sample yields about 320,000 clones, roughly 92% seen once. The sample was peripheral blood, taken more than 4 months after surgery. The receptor source for this set is a boy under three years old with tuberous sclerosis and intractable seizures. Both conserved end residues are trimmed from each CDR3. Clone size appears in some rows only: once, few, many, or a class for an expanded clone.

>TRBJ1-3|-|TRBV7-2
ASSLVGLMGNTIY
>TRBJ2-3|-|TRBV9
ASSAHLTDTQY
>TRBJ2-3|-|TRBV30
AWSINSGTSTDTQY
>TRBJ2-2|-|TRBV11-2
ASSFLAPKRLASPGELF
>TRBJ2-1|-|TRBV7-6
ASSLSGRGGNEQF
>TRBJ2-5|-|TRBV20-1
SASVPDRQETQY
>TRBJ1-2|few|TRBV24-1
ATSDLYGYT
>TRBJ2-1|-|TRBV6-4
ASSGPSDYEQF
>TRBJ2-5|-|TRBV6-5
ASLQTGVETQY
>TRBJ2-2|-|TRBV30
AQQVGSGELF
>TRBJ2-7|-|TRBV11-2
ASSLAPKVEAGDSYEQY
>TRBJ2-7|once|TRBV10-3
AISESGFEQY
>TRBJ1-2|-|TRBV7-6
ASSLAPDRDKGYT
>TRBJ2-5|-|TRBV2
ASSSDRGRETQY
>TRBJ2-1|once|TRBV28
ASSPRGVYFSYNEQF